This T cell receptor beta chain was recovered during a study of blood T cell repertoires in COVID-19. The V and J ends lost 5 bases and 5 bases respectively, with 22 bases between them. The CDR3 loop spans 17 amino acids. The germline CDR1 and CDR2 sequences are LNHDA and SQIVND (reference sequence). Patients from Seattle were sampled longitudinally, starting during active infection. Original analysis: By means of reference gene primer amplification, nucleated cell counts were estimated. Clones were sequenced by immunoSEQ multiplex PCR, and TCRdb holds only the in-frame ones, with some missing. V, J and clone size reflect that table, while D and trimming were determined from the DNA. This sample has roughly 68,000 clones, with over 75% found just once.

The V gene is TRBV19, the J gene TRBJ1-5; perhaps TRBD1 as D (6 bases). The sequencing input was peripheral blood. The sequence was collected from a woman aged 55-75 years with COVID-19, enrolled during active disease. Written as DNA, the CDR3 is TGTGCCAGTAGTCCCCTGATGCGGACAGAAGCCGATCAGCCCCAGCATTTT. Translating gives CASSPLMRTEADQPQHF.